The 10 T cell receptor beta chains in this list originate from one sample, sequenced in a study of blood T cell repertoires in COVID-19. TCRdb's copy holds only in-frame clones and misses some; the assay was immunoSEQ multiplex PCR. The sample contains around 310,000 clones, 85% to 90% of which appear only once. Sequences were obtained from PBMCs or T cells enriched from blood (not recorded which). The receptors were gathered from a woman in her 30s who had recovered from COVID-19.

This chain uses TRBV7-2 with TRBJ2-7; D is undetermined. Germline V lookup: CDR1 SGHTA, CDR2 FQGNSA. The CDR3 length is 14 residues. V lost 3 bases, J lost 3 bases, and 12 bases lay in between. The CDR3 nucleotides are TGTGCCAGCAGCTTCCGCGGTCCGGTCTACGAGCAGTACTTC. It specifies CASSFRGPVYEQYF.

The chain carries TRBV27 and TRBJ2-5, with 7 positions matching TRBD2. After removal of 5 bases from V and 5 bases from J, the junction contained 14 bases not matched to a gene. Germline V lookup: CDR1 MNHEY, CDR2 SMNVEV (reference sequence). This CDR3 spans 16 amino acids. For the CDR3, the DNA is TGTGCCAGCAGTCTCTCCTCGGGGAGGGGCGGGGAGACCCAGTACTTC. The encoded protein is CASSLSSGRGGETQYF.

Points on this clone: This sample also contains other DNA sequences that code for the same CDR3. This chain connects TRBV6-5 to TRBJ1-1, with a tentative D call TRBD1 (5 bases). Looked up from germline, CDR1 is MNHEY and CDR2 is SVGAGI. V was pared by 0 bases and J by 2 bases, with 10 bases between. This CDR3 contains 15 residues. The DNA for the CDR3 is TGTGCCAGCAGTTACTCGCGGCAGGGAAACACTGAAGCTTTCTTT. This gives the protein CASSYSRQGNTEAFF.

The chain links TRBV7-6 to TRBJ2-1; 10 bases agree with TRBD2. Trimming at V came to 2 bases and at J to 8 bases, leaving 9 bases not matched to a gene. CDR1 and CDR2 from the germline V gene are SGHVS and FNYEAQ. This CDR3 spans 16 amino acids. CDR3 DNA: TGTGCCAGCAGCTTAAACCCTAGCGGGAGTGTATATGAGCAGTTCTTC. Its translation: CASSLNPSGSVYEQFF.

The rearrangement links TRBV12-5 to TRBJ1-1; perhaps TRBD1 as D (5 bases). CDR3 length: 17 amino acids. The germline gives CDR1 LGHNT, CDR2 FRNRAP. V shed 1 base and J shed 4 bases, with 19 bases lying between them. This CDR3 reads CASGLDPPDSVPTEAFF. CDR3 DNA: TGTGCTAGTGGTTTGGACCCCCCCGACAGCGTTCCCACTGAAGCTTTCTTT.

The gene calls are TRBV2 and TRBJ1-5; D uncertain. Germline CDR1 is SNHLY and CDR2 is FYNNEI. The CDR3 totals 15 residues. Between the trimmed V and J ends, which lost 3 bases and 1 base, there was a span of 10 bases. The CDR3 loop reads CASSEEVWSNQPQHF. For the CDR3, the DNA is TGTGCCAGCAGTGAGGAGGTTTGGAGCAATCAGCCCCAGCATTTT.

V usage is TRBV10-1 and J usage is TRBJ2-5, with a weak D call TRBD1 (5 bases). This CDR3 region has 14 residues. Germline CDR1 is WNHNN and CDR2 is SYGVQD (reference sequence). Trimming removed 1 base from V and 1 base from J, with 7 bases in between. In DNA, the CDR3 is TGCGCCAGCAGTGAGTGGCAGGGCCAAGAGACCCAGTACTTC. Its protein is CASSEWQGQETQYF.

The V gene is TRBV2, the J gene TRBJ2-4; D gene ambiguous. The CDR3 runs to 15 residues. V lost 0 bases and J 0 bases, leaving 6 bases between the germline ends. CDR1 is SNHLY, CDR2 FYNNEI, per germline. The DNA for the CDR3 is TGTGCCAGCAGTGAAGCTTCTGTAGCCAAAAACATTCAGTACTTC. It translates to CASSEASVAKNIQYF.

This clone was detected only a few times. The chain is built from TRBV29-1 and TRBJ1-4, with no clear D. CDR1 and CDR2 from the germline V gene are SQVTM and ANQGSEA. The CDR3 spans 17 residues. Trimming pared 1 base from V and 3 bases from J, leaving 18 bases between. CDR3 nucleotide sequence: TGCAGCGTTGAAGTCCCGGGTCCGGTCGCGGCTAATGAAAAACTGTTTTTT. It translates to CSVEVPGPVAANEKLFF. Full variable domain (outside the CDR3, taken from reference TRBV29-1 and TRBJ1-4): SAVISQKPSRDICQRGTSLTIQCQVDSQVTMMFWYRQQPGQSLTLIATANQGSEATYESGFVIDKFPISRPNLTFSTLTVSNMSPEDSSIYLCSVEVPGPVAANEKLFFGSGTQLSVL.

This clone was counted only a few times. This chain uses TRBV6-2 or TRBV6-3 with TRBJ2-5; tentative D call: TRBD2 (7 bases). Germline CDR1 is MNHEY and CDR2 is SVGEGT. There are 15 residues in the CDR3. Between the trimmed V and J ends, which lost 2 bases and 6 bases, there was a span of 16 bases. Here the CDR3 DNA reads TGTGCCAGCAGTTACCTCAGTCGGGGGGCAAAGACCCAGTACTTC. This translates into CASSYLSRGAKTQYF.